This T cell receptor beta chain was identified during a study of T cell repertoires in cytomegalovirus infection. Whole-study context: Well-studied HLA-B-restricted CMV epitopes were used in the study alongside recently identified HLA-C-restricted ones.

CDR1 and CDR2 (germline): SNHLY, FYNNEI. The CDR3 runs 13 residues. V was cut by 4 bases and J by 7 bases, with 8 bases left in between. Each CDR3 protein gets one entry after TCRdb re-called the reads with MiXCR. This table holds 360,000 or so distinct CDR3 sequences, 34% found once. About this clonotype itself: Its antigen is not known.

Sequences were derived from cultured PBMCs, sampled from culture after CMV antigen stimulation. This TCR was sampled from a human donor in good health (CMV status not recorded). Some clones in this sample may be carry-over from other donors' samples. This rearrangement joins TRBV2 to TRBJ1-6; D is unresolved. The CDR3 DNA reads TGTGCCAGCAGTGCTGGGTTAAATTCACCCCTCCACTTT. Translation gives CASSAGLNSPLHF. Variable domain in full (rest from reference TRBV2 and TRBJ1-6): EPEVTQTPSHQVTQMGQEVILRCVPISNHLYFYWYRQILGQKVEFLVSFYNNEISEKSEIFDDQFSVERPDGSNFTLKIRSTKLEDSAMYFCASSAGLNSPLHFGNGTRLTVT.